The sequence of this TCR beta chain was determined in a study of long-term antiretroviral therapy in people with HIV. Overall study results and limits: Investigators report no available data on ART adherence, viral resistance or therapy changes. Narrower CDR3 length ranges marked HIV repertoires relative to controls.

Among participants with HIV, every one received treatment in the United States. Concerning this clone: Its target is not known.

The germline V and J ends were trimmed by 6 bases and 5 bases, with 19 bases remaining between them. Germline CDR1 MNHEY, CDR2 SVGAGI. This CDR3 has 15 amino acids. At the survey level, the v3.0 immunoSEQ assay was run. Some clones are missing from TCRdb's copy, which holds only in-frame ones; the method was immunoSEQ multiplex PCR. The sample has 30,000 or so clones, roughly 89% seen once; the top ten hold 6.2%. The sample here was unsorted PBMCs, taken 0.4 years after starting antiretroviral therapy. This clonotype was sampled from a man younger than 35 with HIV. This chain joins TRBV6-5 and TRBJ2-5; tentatively, D is TRBD1 or TRBD2 (6 bases each). CDR3 sequence: CASRATGGTVETQYF. CDR3 coding DNA: TGTGCCAGCAGAGCGACAGGAGGGACCGTGGAGACCCAGTACTTC.